This entry is about one T cell receptor (beta chain). Its target is not known. This record comes from a study of immune evolution from preneoplasia to lung adenocarcinoma. The overall study: HLA loss of heterozygosity: less than 9% AIS, about 15% MIA, 30% to 35% ADC, none AAH.

Resections took place in Japan or China from about 2014 to 2018. TCRdb's table, derived via immunoSEQ multiplex PCR, lists solely in-frame clones and lacks some. The sample includes around 6,400 clones, more than 80% of them seen just once. Whole-study results and caveats: Clonality was highest in normal lung, lower in later-stage lesions apparently. Top clone share appeared to fall from AAH through AIS, MIA, adenocarcinoma.

CDR3 length: 15 residues. Germline V gene data show CDR1 as SQVTM and CDR2 as ANQGSEA. V was clipped by 4 bases and J by 2 bases, with 15 bases between them. The source is a person aged 50-70 years with lung adenocarcinoma. Sequences were obtained from FFPE invasive lung adenocarcinoma tissue. This chain joins TRBV29-1 and TRBJ2-1, with D possibly being TRBD2 (5 bases). CDR3 nucleotide sequence: TGCAGCGTTGGGCTACTAGGGATCGCCTACAATGAGCAGTTCTTC. Translating it yields CSVGLLGIAYNEQFF.